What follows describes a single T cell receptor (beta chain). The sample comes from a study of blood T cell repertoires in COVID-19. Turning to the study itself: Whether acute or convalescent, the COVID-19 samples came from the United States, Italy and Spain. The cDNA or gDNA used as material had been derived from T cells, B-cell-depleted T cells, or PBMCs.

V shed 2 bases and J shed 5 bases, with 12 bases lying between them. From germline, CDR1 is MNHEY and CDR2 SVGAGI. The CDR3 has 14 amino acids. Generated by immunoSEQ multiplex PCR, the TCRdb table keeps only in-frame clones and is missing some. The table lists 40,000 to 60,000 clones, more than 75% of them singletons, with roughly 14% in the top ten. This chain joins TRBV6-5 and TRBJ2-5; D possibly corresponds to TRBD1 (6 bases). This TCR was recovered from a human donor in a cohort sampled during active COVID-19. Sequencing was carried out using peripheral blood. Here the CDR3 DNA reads TGTGCCAGCAGTTACGGGGGACAAGGGGAGACCCAGTACTTC. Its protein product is CASSYGGQGETQYF.